Listed here are 27 T cell receptor beta chains from one sample, sequenced in a study of blood T cell repertoires in COVID-19. Using immunoSEQ multiplex PCR, the repertoire was profiled, and TCRdb retains in-frame clones only, with some absent. The sample gives around 65,000 clones, 75% to 80% of which show up once; roughly 44% is in the top ten. The source material was peripheral blood. These receptors originate from a human donor in a cohort sampled during active COVID-19.

The V call is TRBV7-2, the J call TRBJ2-4, with D perhaps matching TRBD1 (6 bases). Trimming removed 6 bases from V and 3 bases from J, with 12 bases in between. The germline CDR1 and CDR2 sequences are SGHTA and FQGNSA. The CDR3 length is 14 residues. This CDR3 reads CASSPQGNKNIQYF. CDR3 DNA sequence: TGTGCCAGCAGTCCCCAGGGGAACAAAAACATTCAGTACTTC.

The chain is built from TRBV7-6 and TRBJ2-1; TRBD1 agrees at 7 bases. CDR3 length equals 14 residues. Germline assignment: CDR1 SGHVS and CDR2 FNYEAQ. The V gene end was trimmed by 4 bases and the J gene end by 1 base; junction bases not matched to a gene: 1. This chain's CDR3 is CASSSGQSYNEQFF. The CDR3 coding sequence is TGTGCCAGCAGCTCGGGACAGTCCTACAATGAGCAGTTCTTC.

CDR3 DNA sequence: TGTGCCAGCAGTAGGGGGTCATCACCAGCAACTAATGAAAAACTGTTTTTT. Translation: CASSRGSSPATNEKLFF. The genes are TRBV27 and TRBJ1-4, with TRBD1 as a possible D gene (6 bases). The CDR3 totals 17 residues. The V end lost 5 bases, the J end lost 0 bases, and 16 bases lay between the germline ends. The germline gives CDR1 MNHEY, CDR2 SMNVEV (reference sequence).

This clone was seen a single time. The V and J genes are TRBV27 and TRBJ2-1, with TRBD2 matching 10 bases. The germline gives CDR1 MNHEY, CDR2 SMNVEV (reference sequence). The length of the CDR3 is 16 residues. The V and J ends lost 5 bases and 4 bases, in that order; junction bases with no gene match: 8. The CDR3 is CASSLPQRGGYNEQFF. The CDR3 DNA follows: TGTGCCAGCAGTCTACCCCAGCGGGGGGGGTACAATGAGCAGTTCTTC.

The chain couples TRBV28 to TRBJ2-7; D is undetermined. Germline CDR1 MDHEN, CDR2 SYDVKM. This CDR3 has 14 residues. V was pared by 6 bases and J by 5 bases, with 17 bases between. The CDR3 DNA reads as TGTGCCAGCAGACCGGCCCTCGCTGAGGACGAGCAGTACTTC. It yields the protein CASRPALAEDEQYF.

This clone has only a few counts. This chain connects TRBV7-2 to TRBJ2-2, with D maybe TRBD2 (6 bases). The CDR3 loop spans 14 amino acids. V dropped 5 bases and J dropped 5 bases, with 12 bases sitting between them. Germline CDR1 and CDR2: SGHTA and FQGNSA. CDR3 residues: CASSVRAGTGELFF. The DNA of the CDR3 is TGTGCCAGCAGCGTACGGGCGGGAACCGGGGAGCTGTTTTTT.

V is TRBV6-4 and J is TRBJ2-1; 8 bases match TRBD2. V lost 4 bases and J lost 5; bases outside the gene matches: 7. The CDR3 covers 15 residues. Germline V gene lookup returns CDR1 MRHNA and CDR2 SNTAGT. CDR3 bases: TGTGCCAGCAGTGTACAACTAGCGGTAGACAATGAGCAGTTCTTC. Its protein product is CASSVQLAVDNEQFF.

This chain connects TRBV5-1 to TRBJ2-1, with D perhaps TRBD2 (6 bases). CDR1 is SGHRS and CDR2 is YFSETQ in the germline V gene. The CDR3 runs to 17 residues. V was shortened by 0 bases and J by 4 bases, with 17 bases between the two germline ends. CDR3 in DNA: TGCGCCAGCAGCTTGGACGGCAGACTAGACGCTTACAATGAGCAGTTCTTC. This translates into CASSLDGRLDAYNEQFF.

The gene calls are TRBV5-4 and TRBJ1-4; TRBD1 might be the D (5 bases). The V end was cut by 3 bases, the J end by 6 bases, with 9 bases between. Germline V CDR1 and CDR2: SGHNT, YYREEE (reference sequence). The CDR3 runs to 13 residues. The CDR3 sequence is CASSSAGDEKLFF. Written as DNA, the CDR3 is TGTGCCAGCAGCTCGGCGGGGGATGAAAAACTGTTTTTT.

The chain recombines TRBV13 with TRBJ1-4; 7 bases are a match to TRBD1. This CDR3 region has 17 residues. The germline CDR1 and CDR2 sequences are PRHDT and FYEKMQ (reference sequence). After removal of 5 bases from V and 4 bases from J, the junction contained 13 bases not matched to a gene. In DNA, the CDR3 is TGTGCCAGCAGCCTAAGGGGGGTAGGGGGCTTTAATGAAAAACTGTTTTTT. Translation gives CASSLRGVGGFNEKLFF.

The V gene is TRBV10-2, the J gene TRBJ2-2; 9 bases match TRBD2. This CDR3 contains 16 residues. V shed 4 bases, J shed 4 bases, and the junction held 7 bases outside the gene matches. Germline V gene data show CDR1 as WSHSY and CDR2 as SAAADI. The CDR3 reads CASSVDAGGRTGELFF. In nucleotides, the CDR3 is TGCGCCAGCAGTGTCGACGCGGGAGGGCGCACCGGGGAGCTGTTTTTT.

The rearrangement joins TRBV24-1 to TRBJ2-1, with TRBD2 as a possible D gene (6 bases). Trimming stripped 4 bases from V and 15 bases from J, with 21 bases between. The CDR3 runs to 14 residues. Germline V gives CDR1 KGHDR, CDR2 SFDVKD. The CDR3 sequence: CATSEAGTLLRRFF. Written as DNA, the CDR3 is TGTGCCACCAGTGAAGCCGGGACTCTGCTCCGCAGGTTCTTC.

The genes are TRBV19 and TRBJ1-1, with a weak D call TRBD1 (5 bases). Germline V gene sequence: CDR1 LNHDA, CDR2 SQIVND (reference sequence). CDR3 size: 15 residues. V shed 5 bases and J shed 6 bases, with 19 bases lying between them. In DNA, the CDR3 is TGTGCCAGTAGTTCCCCGGGGGAGACGGTCTCTGAAGCTTTCTTT. Its translation: CASSSPGETVSEAFF.

The chain is built from TRBV18 and TRBJ2-5; D unresolved. In germline, CDR1 is KGHSH, CDR2 LQKENI. Trimming cost V 2 bases and J 5 bases, with 9 bases left between them. The CDR3 consists of 13 residues. CDR3 bases: TGTGCCAGCTCACCATTAGAACCCGAGACCCAGTACTTC. This encodes CASSPLEPETQYF.

This rearrangement joins TRBV19 to TRBJ2-2, with 7 positions matching TRBD1. V lost 3 bases and J lost 1; bases outside the gene matches: 8. The CDR3 covers 17 residues. Looked up from germline, CDR1 is LNHDA and CDR2 is SQIVND (reference sequence). The CDR3 sequence is CASSIATGQWNTGELFF. In nucleotides, the CDR3 is TGTGCCAGTAGTATCGCTACGGGACAGTGGAACACCGGGGAGCTGTTTTTT. The full variable domain, completed using reference TRBV19 and TRBJ2-2, is DGGITQSPKYLFRKEGQNVTLSCEQNLNHDAMYWYRQDPGQGLRLIYYSQIVNDFQKGDIAEGYSVSREKKESFPLTVTSAQKNPTAFYLCASSIATGQWNTGELFFGEGSRLTVL.

This clone was found many times. The chain has TRBV6-5 and TRBJ2-3; 10 bases align to TRBD2. This CDR3 comprises 16 residues. After removal of 1 base from V and 2 bases from J, the junction contained 3 bases not matched to a gene. Germline loops: CDR1 MNHEY, CDR2 SVGAGI. CDR3 DNA sequence: TGTGCCAGCAGTTACTACCTAGCGGGAGACACAGATACGCAGTATTTT. This codes for CASSYYLAGDTDTQYF.

The chain carries TRBV28 and TRBJ2-7, with 9 bases that match TRBD1. The CDR3 contains 16 residues. V was pared by 2 bases and J by 7 bases, with 12 bases of the junction left unmatched. The germline CDR1 and CDR2 sequences are MDHEN and SYDVKM. The CDR3 reads CASSLPPGQGRGEQYF. CDR3 sequence (DNA): TGTGCCAGCAGTTTACCTCCGGGACAGGGTAGAGGTGAGCAGTACTTC.

This sequence joins TRBV5-4 and TRBJ2-2; 9 positions agree with TRBD1. The CDR3 loop spans 16 amino acids. V shed 3 bases, J shed 1 base, and the junction held 4 bases outside the gene matches. Germline CDR1 and CDR2: SGHNT and YYREEE (reference sequence). CDR3 residues: CASSSGQGLNTGELFF. The CDR3 nucleotides are TGTGCCAGCAGCTCGGGACAGGGTTTGAACACCGGGGAGCTGTTTTTT.

The chain couples TRBV6-6 to TRBJ2-7, with D perhaps matching TRBD1 (5 bases). CDR1 MNHNY and CDR2 SVGAGI come from the germline V gene (reference sequence). This CDR3 has 12 amino acids. V shed 6 bases and J shed 7 bases, with 13 bases lying between them. CDR3 loop: CASSLQGWEQYF. The CDR3 coding sequence is TGTGCCAGCAGCCTTCAGGGATGGGAGCAGTACTTC.

V is TRBV18 and J is TRBJ1-1; D ambiguous. The CDR3 extends over 15 amino acids. Germline V gene lookup returns CDR1 KGHSH and CDR2 LQKENI. Trimming shortened V by 6 bases and J by 4 bases, and 18 bases separated the two germline ends. Here the CDR3 reads CASSLGEASSTEAFF. The CDR3 DNA sequence: TGTGCCAGCTCCCTCGGGGAGGCATCATCCACTGAAGCTTTCTTT.

In nucleotides, the CDR3 is TGTGCCAGCAGCCTAAACACCGGGGAGCTGTTTTTT. Its translation is CASSLNTGELFF. The chain employs TRBV28 and TRBJ2-2; unclear D gene. Germline V gives CDR1 MDHEN, CDR2 SYDVKM. CDR3 length equals 12 residues. Trimming took 6 bases from V and 2 from J, leaving 4 bases between them.

The chain uses TRBV30 and TRBJ2-3, with TRBD2 as a possible D gene (7 bases). Trimming shortened V by 0 bases and J by 6 bases, and 16 bases separated the two germline ends. Germline V CDR1 and CDR2: GTSNPN, SVGIG (reference sequence). The CDR3 covers 15 residues. CDR3 DNA sequence: TGTGCCTGGAGTGTAGGTGGGGGGGCGCATGATACGCAGTATTTT. Translating it yields CAWSVGGGAHDTQYF.

V usage is TRBV12-3 or TRBV12-4 and J usage is TRBJ2-7; D might be TRBD1 (5 bases). The CDR3 extends over 13 amino acids. V was shortened by 4 bases and J by 3 bases, with 10 bases between the two germline ends. The CDR3 bases are TGTGCCAGCAGTTACATAGGGGACTACGAGCAGTACTTC. Translation: CASSYIGDYEQYF.

V usage is TRBV27 and J usage is TRBJ2-1, with 8 bases that match TRBD2. V was pared by 3 bases and J by 6 bases, with 1 base of the junction left unmatched. This CDR3 has 13 amino acids. Looked up from germline, CDR1 is MNHEY and CDR2 is SMNVEV (reference sequence). The CDR3 DNA reads TGTGCCAGCAGTTTCCGGGGGGGCAATGAGCAGTTCTTC. Translated: CASSFRGGNEQFF.

V usage is TRBV5-4 and J usage is TRBJ2-3; 12 bases map to TRBD2. This CDR3 has 16 residues. Germline V gives CDR1 SGHNT, CDR2 YYREEE (reference sequence). Trimming at V came to 0 bases and at J to 8 bases, leaving 7 bases not matched to a gene. DNA for the CDR3: TGTGCCAGCAGCTTGGGACTAGCGGGAGCCGGAGGTACGCAGTATTTT. It specifies CASSLGLAGAGGTQYF.

At least ten counts were recorded for this clone. The chain couples TRBV5-1 to TRBJ2-7; possibly TRBD2 for D (7 bases). Germline lookup yields CDR1 SGHRS and CDR2 YFSETQ. V lost 0 bases to trimming and J lost 3 bases, with 10 bases between them. The CDR3 sequence is 14 residues long. For the CDR3, the DNA is TGCGCCAGCAGCTTGGCAGGGGAGGGCTACGAGCAGTACTTC. It translates to CASSLAGEGYEQYF.

V and J are TRBV5-5 and TRBJ1-3; D ambiguous. CDR1 SGHKS and CDR2 YYEKEE come from the germline V gene (reference sequence). The V end was cut by 0 bases, the J end by 3 bases, with 10 bases between. The CDR3 has 15 residues. The CDR3 spells CASSLAPGFGNTIYF. CDR3 nucleotides: TGTGCCAGCAGCTTGGCACCGGGATTTGGAAACACCATATATTTT.